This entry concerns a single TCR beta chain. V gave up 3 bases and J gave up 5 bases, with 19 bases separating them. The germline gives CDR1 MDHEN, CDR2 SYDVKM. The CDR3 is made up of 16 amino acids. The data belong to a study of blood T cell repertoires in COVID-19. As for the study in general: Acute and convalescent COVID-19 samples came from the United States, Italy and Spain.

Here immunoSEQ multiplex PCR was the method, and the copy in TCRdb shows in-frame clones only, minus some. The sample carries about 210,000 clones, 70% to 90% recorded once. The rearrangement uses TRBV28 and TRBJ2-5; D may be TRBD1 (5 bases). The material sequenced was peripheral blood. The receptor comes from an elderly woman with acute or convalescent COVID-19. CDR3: CASSFPDSTLGETQYF. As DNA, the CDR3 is TGTGCCAGCAGTTTCCCCGACAGCACCTTGGGTGAGACCCAGTACTTC.